This T cell receptor beta chain was sequenced for a study of blood T cell repertoires in COVID-19. Enrolled during active infection, Seattle patients were then followed longitudinally. Germline loops: CDR1 SSHAT, CDR2 FNYEAQ (reference sequence). The CDR3 loop spans 15 amino acids. About this clone itself: At one end, the junction sequence differs from germline, possibly due to a read error.

In the authors' workflow: Amplification with reference gene primers provided the estimates of nucleated cell counts. Assay used: immunoSEQ multiplex PCR; TCRdb lists only in-frame clones, some missing. V, J and clone size are taken as reported in that table, and D and trimming were inferred from the DNA itself. This table holds over 200,000 clones, about 93% found once. This receptor was taken from a man between 60 and 70 years old with COVID-19, enrolled during active disease. The sequencing sample was made of peripheral blood. J is TRBJ2-5 and V is TRBV7-7; D is possibly TRBD2 (5 bases). The DNA of the CDR3 is TGTGCTAGCAGCTTAGGTCTAGCCGGCCGGGAGACCCAGTACTTC. Translating it yields CASSLGLAGRETQYF.